This T cell receptor beta chain came from a study of blood T cell repertoires in COVID-19. Study context: Some COVID-19 samples were acute and others convalescent; all came from the United States, Italy and Spain. From T cells, B-cell-depleted T cells, or PBMCs came the material, which was cDNA or gDNA.

This CDR3 has 13 amino acids. Germline V gene lookup returns CDR1 LGHDT and CDR2 YNNKEL (reference sequence). The V gene lost 1 base and the J gene lost 5 bases, with 8 bases spanning the gap. The study recruited people aged about 18 to 95 years across about two dozen US areas. TCRdb's copy holds only in-frame clones and misses some; the assay was immunoSEQ multiplex PCR. The sample has some 400,000 clones, over 75% seen once; the top ten hold 1% to 1.5%. Sequenced: PBMCs or T cells enriched from blood (not recorded which). This clonotype was sampled from a man aged 25 to 40 who had recovered from COVID-19. The chain links TRBV3-1 (or the pseudogene TRBV3-2) to TRBJ1-2; possibly TRBD1 for D (5 bases). The CDR3 region has the DNA TGTGCCAGCAGCCAAGGGAAGGGGTATGGCTACACCTTC. Its translation is CASSQGKGYGYTF.